These 5 T cell receptor beta chains were sequenced from one sample in a study of regulatory T cells in long-lasting Graves disease. Time point in this sample: persistent/refractory GD, antithyroid drugs over 5 years with positive TRAb. Extracted PBMC RNA gave rise to the TCR library. Building of the TCR beta libraries involved iRepertoire HTBI primers and Arm-PCR of CDR3 regions. TCRdb independently ran MiXCR on the multiplex PCR reads; one entry per CDR3 protein. The sample contains about half a million distinct CDR3 sequences, approximately 22% of which appear only once. The material sequenced was peripheral blood mononuclear cells (PBMCs), taken when the disease was refractory, from a patient treated with antithyroid drugs. All receptors come from a female donor with Graves disease.

This clonotype was recorded at least ten times. This rearrangement joins TRBV29-1 to TRBJ2-4; 9 nucleotides agree with TRBD2. The junction had 7 bases not matched to a gene; V was cut back by 2 bases and J by 8 bases. The CDR3 contains 14 residues. Germline V gives CDR1 SQVTM, CDR2 ANQGSEA. CDR3 residues: CSVEHGSGGDIQYF. CDR3 sequence (DNA): TGCAGCGTTGAACATGGTAGCGGGGGAGACATTCAGTACTTC.

This clonotype has a handful of counts. CDR3 protein: CASSSRASYEQYF. DNA of the CDR3: TGCGCCAGCAGCTCACGCGCGTCCTACGAGCAGTACTTC. V gene TRBV5-1 combines with J gene TRBJ2-7; no firm D call. Germline V gene sequence: CDR1 SGHRS, CDR2 YFSETQ. CDR3 length equals 13 residues. V was clipped by 3 bases and J by 1 base, with 8 bases between them.

In this sample, this clonotype turned up a few times. J is TRBJ2-7 and V is TRBV6-5; perhaps TRBD1 as D (6 bases). CDR1 MNHEY and CDR2 SVGAGI come from the germline V gene. This CDR3 comprises 13 residues. V dropped 6 bases and J dropped 6 bases, with 15 bases sitting between them. The CDR3 bases are TGTGCCAGCAGCTACCCCCCAGGGGTCGAGCAGTACTTC. Its protein is CASSYPPGVEQYF.

The chain couples TRBV18 to TRBJ1-2; D not certain. Germline values: CDR1 KGHSH, CDR2 LQKENI. The CDR3 spans 13 residues. V gave up 2 bases and J gave up 6 bases, with 10 bases separating them. The CDR3 DNA is TGTGCCAGCTCACCAGAGTCCGGAGATGGCTACACCTTC. Its translation: CASSPESGDGYTF.

The genes are TRBV5-1 and TRBJ1-1; 7 bases agree with TRBD1. This CDR3 is 15 amino acids long. The germline V gene has CDR1 SGHRS and CDR2 YFSETQ. Unmatched junction bases numbered 5, after V lost 3 bases and J lost 0 bases. The CDR3 region is CASSSQGGMNTEAFF. The CDR3 DNA sequence: TGCGCCAGCAGCTCCCAGGGGGGCATGAACACTGAAGCTTTCTTT.